This T cell receptor beta chain was identified during a study of Ad26.COV2.S vaccination and SARS-CoV-2 variants. Overall study context: Intramuscular Ad26.COV2.S at 5x10^10 or 1x10^11 viral particles.

Study observations and caveats: People who got the vaccine or the placebo had similar non-spike TCR breadth.

Looked up from germline, CDR1 is LGHNA and CDR2 is YNFKEQ. Between the trimmed V and J ends, which lost 0 bases and 2 bases, there was a span of 13 bases. This CDR3 has 16 residues. The assay was immunoSEQ multiplex PCR, and TCRdb's table has in-frame clones only and misses some. The sample comprises some 640,000 clones, around 89% of which are singletons, and over 1.3% rests with the top ten. A note on this clone: What it binds is unknown.

Described treatment: some 20 received Ad26.COV2.S at low or high dose, single or two shots; 5 received placebo; per-sample allocation not given. Sample collection was performed on day 63 after the first vaccine or placebo injection. In Boston, the donor was an adult between 18-55 years of age. Here the sequenced sample was peripheral blood, taken in a trial of Ad26.COV2.S vaccine versus placebo. The rearrangement uses TRBV4-2 and TRBJ1-1; tentatively, D is TRBD1 (6 bases). This clonotype was sampled from a person aged 18-65 years who received the Ad26.COV2.S COVID-19 vaccine or a placebo. This chain's CDR3 is CASSQDPGQLNTEAFF. CDR3 DNA sequence: TGTGCCAGCAGCCAAGACCCAGGACAGTTAAACACTGAAGCTTTCTTT.